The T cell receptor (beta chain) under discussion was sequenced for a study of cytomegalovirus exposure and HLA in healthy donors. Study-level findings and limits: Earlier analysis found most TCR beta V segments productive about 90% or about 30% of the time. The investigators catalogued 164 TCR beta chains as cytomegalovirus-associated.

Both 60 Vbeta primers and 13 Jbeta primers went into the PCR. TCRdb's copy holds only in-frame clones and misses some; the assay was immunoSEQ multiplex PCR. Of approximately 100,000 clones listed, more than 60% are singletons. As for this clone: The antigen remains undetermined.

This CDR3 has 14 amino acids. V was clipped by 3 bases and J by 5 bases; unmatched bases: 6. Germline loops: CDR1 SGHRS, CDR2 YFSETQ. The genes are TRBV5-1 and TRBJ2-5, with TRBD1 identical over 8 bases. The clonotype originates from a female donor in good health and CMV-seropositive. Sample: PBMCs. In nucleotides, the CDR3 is TGCGCCAGCAGCTCCGGACAGGGTGGGGAGACCCAGTACTTC. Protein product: CASSSGQGGETQYF.